Following are 19 T cell receptor beta chains from one sample sequenced in a study of OX40 agonist ivuxolimab in advanced cancers. The table came from immunoSEQ multiplex PCR; TCRdb's copy has only in-frame clones and leaves some out. The table records 59,000 or so clones, about 80% of them present only once. Here the sequenced sample was CD4+ or CD8+ T cells sorted from blood, taken in a trial of the OX40 agonist ivuxolimab. The receptors originated from an adult with an advanced solid tumor such as melanoma, head and neck, liver or kidney cancer.

This chain links TRBV19 with TRBJ2-1; weak D call: TRBD1 (6 bases). This CDR3 is 17 amino acids long. The V gene's germline CDR1 is LNHDA and CDR2 SQIVND (reference sequence). V was cut by 4 bases and J by 0 bases, with 16 bases left in between. The CDR3 DNA is TGTGCCAGTAGTAAAACAGGGACATTAACCTCCTACAATGAGCAGTTCTTC. Protein product: CASSKTGTLTSYNEQFF.

This clone is a singleton in its sample. The chain recombines TRBV9 with TRBJ1-1, with D unresolved. Germline loops: CDR1 SGDLS, CDR2 YYNGEE. The CDR3 consists of 13 residues. V lost 0 bases and J lost 1, with 4 bases in between. The chain's CDR3 is CASSVGPNTEAFF. CDR3 bases: TGTGCCAGCAGCGTAGGTCCGAACACTGAAGCTTTCTTT.

The chain has TRBV6-6 and TRBJ2-5; tentative D call: TRBD1 (6 bases). The germline V and J ends were trimmed by 5 bases and 5 bases, with 21 bases remaining between them. The germline gives CDR1 MNHNY, CDR2 SVGAGI (reference sequence). This CDR3 contains 16 residues. CDR3 loop: CASSRPAFGGKETQYF. DNA of the CDR3: TGTGCCAGCAGTCGCCCTGCCTTTGGGGGCAAGGAGACCCAGTACTTC.

The rearrangement joins TRBV5-1 to TRBJ2-3; D is perhaps TRBD1 (5 bases). CDR1 is SGHRS, CDR2 YFSETQ, per germline. The CDR3 loop spans 18 amino acids. Trimming shortened V by 0 bases and J by 3 bases, and 20 bases separated the two germline ends. The CDR3 loop is CASSLVSPWGGGTDTQYF. The CDR3 nucleotides read TGCGCCAGCAGCTTGGTTTCCCCGTGGGGCGGTGGTACAGATACGCAGTATTTT.

As DNA, the CDR3 is TGCGCCAGCAGCCAAGAGCAGGCGCGGCGGGGGATGCATGAGCAGTTCTTC. Translating gives CASSQEQARRGMHEQFF. The chain joins TRBV4-1 to TRBJ2-1; TRBD2 matches 7 bases. The V and J ends lost 0 bases and 8 bases, in that order; junction bases with no gene match: 13. Germline assignment: CDR1 MGHRA and CDR2 YSYEKL. This CDR3 contains 17 residues.

CDR3 DNA sequence: TGTGCCAGTAGTATATTGGGAGCGGGAGTGGGGAATGAGCAGTTCTTC. This encodes CASSILGAGVGNEQFF. This chain uses TRBV19 with TRBJ2-1; TRBD2 aligns across 8 bases. The CDR3 consists of 16 residues. Germline V gene lookup returns CDR1 LNHDA and CDR2 SQIVND (reference sequence). J was trimmed by 7 bases and V by 2 bases; bases with no gene match: 10.

This chain connects TRBV7-2 to TRBJ1-5; 7 bases fit TRBD1. V was pared by 2 bases and J by 1 base, with 2 bases of the junction left unmatched. The germline V gene encodes CDR1 SGHTA and CDR2 FQGNSA. This CDR3 has 15 amino acids. The chain's CDR3 is CASSLTGQSNQPQHF. CDR3 DNA sequence: TGTGCCAGCAGCTTAACGGGACAGAGCAATCAGCCCCAGCATTTT.

This clone was detected a few times. This chain uses TRBV21-1 with TRBJ2-7; the tabulated D call, TRBD2, remains unverified against the DNA. TRBV21-1 is a pseudogene segment. The CDR3 covers 16 residues. The CDR3: CASSKSPSGESYEQYF. CDR3 bases: TGTGCCAGCAGCAAAAGTCCGAGCGGAGAGAGCTACGAGCAGTACTTC.

This clone showed up just a few times. V gene TRBV27 combines with J gene TRBJ2-2, with D possibly being TRBD2 (7 bases). The CDR3 is made up of 16 amino acids. V was cut by 0 bases and J by 3 bases, with 11 bases left in between. Germline V gives CDR1 MNHEY, CDR2 SMNVEV (reference sequence). Written as DNA, the CDR3 is TGTGCCAGCAGTTTATCGAAGGGGGGGGACACCGGGGAGCTGTTTTTT. It encodes CASSLSKGGDTGELFF.

The chain combines TRBV2 with TRBJ1-1, with a weak D call TRBD1 (6 bases). This CDR3 is 13 amino acids long. V was pared by 6 bases and J by 1 base, with 9 bases between. The germline CDR1 and CDR2 sequences are SNHLY and FYNNEI. The CDR3 DNA sequence: TGTGCCAGCAGGCTCAGGGGGAACACTGAAGCTTTCTTT. The encoded protein is CASRLRGNTEAFF.

This clone showed up just once. This chain joins TRBV6-6 and TRBJ2-1; 10 nucleotides match TRBD2. Trimming removed 9 bases from V and 1 base from J; junction bases left unmatched: 6. There are 15 residues in the CDR3. Germline V gene lookup returns CDR1 MNHNY and CDR2 SVGAGI (reference sequence). The CDR3 spells CASASGSRSYNEQFF. As DNA, the CDR3 is TGTGCCAGTGCTAGCGGGAGTAGATCCTACAATGAGCAGTTCTTC.

The chain uses TRBV9 and TRBJ2-6, with a tentative D call TRBD1 (5 bases). V shed 0 bases and J shed 0 bases, with 13 bases lying between them. Germline CDR1 is SGDLS and CDR2 is YYNGEE. The length of the CDR3 is 18 residues. CDR3 amino acids: CASSVAAGISSGANVLTF. In DNA, the CDR3 is TGTGCCAGCAGCGTAGCGGCAGGGATCAGCTCTGGGGCCAACGTCCTGACTTTC.

This chain joins TRBV7-2 and TRBJ2-7, with a possible D match to TRBD1 (5 bases). V gave up 4 bases and J gave up 2 bases, with 12 bases separating them. Germline V gives CDR1 SGHTA, CDR2 FQGNSA. This CDR3 is 14 amino acids long. The CDR3 region is CASSWAGIPYEQYF. CDR3 nucleotide sequence: TGTGCCAGCAGCTGGGCAGGGATACCCTACGAGCAGTACTTC.

The chain has TRBV7-9 and TRBJ2-1, with 8 nucleotides matching TRBD2. Trimming removed 5 bases from V and 9 bases from J; junction bases left unmatched: 9. Germline values: CDR1 SEHNR, CDR2 FQNEAQ (reference sequence). CDR3 length equals 14 residues. CDR3 residues: CASSRSTGLAEQFF. DNA of the CDR3: TGTGCCAGCAGCCGAAGCACCGGACTAGCTGAGCAGTTCTTC.

This clone showed up just a few times. The chain recombines TRBV21-1 with TRBJ1-2. TRBV21-1 is described as a pseudogene. The CDR3 consists of 14 residues. The CDR3 is CASDSRHGHYGYTF. Here the CDR3 DNA reads TGTGCCAGCGATTCTAGACACGGCCACTATGGCTACACCTTC.

There are a few counts of this clone. The J gene is TRBJ1-1, the V gene TRBV12-5; D is undetermined. The length of the CDR3 is 14 residues. Trimming left V 5 bases short and J 1 base short, with 11 bases between. Germline V gene lookup returns CDR1 LGHNT and CDR2 FRNRAP. The CDR3 bases are TGTGCTAGTGGTCCGGACCCAGCGAACACTGAAGCTTTCTTT. Translation gives CASGPDPANTEAFF. Variable domain in full (rest from reference TRBV12-5 and TRBJ1-1): DARVTQTPRHKVTEMGQEVTMRCQPILGHNTVFWYRQTMMQGLELLAYFRNRAPLDDSGMPKDRFSAEMPDATLATLKIQPSEPRDSAVYFCASGPDPANTEAFFGQGTRLTVV.

The chain couples TRBV30 to TRBJ1-1; 7 bases line up with TRBD1. There are 13 residues in the CDR3. Germline lookup yields CDR1 GTSNPN and CDR2 SVGIG (reference sequence). The trim removed 2 bases at V and 1 base at J, leaving 1 base unmatched. The CDR3 protein is CAWSYRGNTEAFF. The CDR3 nucleotides read TGTGCCTGGAGTTACAGGGGGAACACTGAAGCTTTCTTT.

This chain uses TRBV5-8 with TRBJ2-7; D gene uncertain. Trimming left V 0 bases short and J 7 bases short, with 14 bases between. Germline V lookup: CDR1 SGHTS, CDR2 YDEGEE. The CDR3 runs 14 residues. CDR3: CASSLGPPLREQYF. In nucleotides, the CDR3 is TGTGCCAGCAGCTTGGGCCCCCCCTTGAGGGAGCAGTACTTC.

V usage is TRBV5-5 and J usage is TRBJ1-2; maybe TRBD1 (6 bases). CDR3 length: 16 residues. The V end was cut by 5 bases, the J end by 5 bases, with 22 bases between. The V gene's germline CDR1 is SGHKS and CDR2 YYEKEE (reference sequence). CDR3 region: CASRTQPGTSAYGYTF. CDR3 nucleotides: TGTGCCAGCAGAACCCAACCCGGGACAAGTGCGTATGGCTACACCTTC.